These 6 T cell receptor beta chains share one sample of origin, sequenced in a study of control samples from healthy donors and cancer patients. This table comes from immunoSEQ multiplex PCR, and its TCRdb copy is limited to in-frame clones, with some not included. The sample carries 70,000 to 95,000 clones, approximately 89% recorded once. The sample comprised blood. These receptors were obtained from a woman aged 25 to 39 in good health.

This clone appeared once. Written as DNA, the CDR3 is TGTGCTAGTGGTTCGGCCCCGGGACAGGGGACTTCCTATGAGCAGTTCTTC. Encoded protein: CASGSAPGQGTSYEQFF. The rearrangement joins TRBV12-5 to TRBJ2-1, with TRBD1 identical over 10 bases. With V trimmed by 4 bases and J by 8 bases, 14 bases remained unmatched. The CDR3 sequence is 17 residues long. Germline CDR1 is LGHNT and CDR2 is FRNRAP.

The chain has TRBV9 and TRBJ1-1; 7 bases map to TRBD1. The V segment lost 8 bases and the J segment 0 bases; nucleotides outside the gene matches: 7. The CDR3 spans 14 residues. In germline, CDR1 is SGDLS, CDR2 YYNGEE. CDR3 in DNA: TGTGCCAGGGACCGGGACAGCATGAACACTGAAGCTTTCTTT. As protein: CARDRDSMNTEAFF.

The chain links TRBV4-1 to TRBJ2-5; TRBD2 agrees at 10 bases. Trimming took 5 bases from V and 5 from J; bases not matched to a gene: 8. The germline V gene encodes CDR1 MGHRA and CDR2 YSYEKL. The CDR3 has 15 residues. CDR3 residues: CASSNKREGPETQYF. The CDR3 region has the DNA TGCGCCAGCAGCAACAAGCGGGAGGGCCCGGAGACCCAGTACTTC.

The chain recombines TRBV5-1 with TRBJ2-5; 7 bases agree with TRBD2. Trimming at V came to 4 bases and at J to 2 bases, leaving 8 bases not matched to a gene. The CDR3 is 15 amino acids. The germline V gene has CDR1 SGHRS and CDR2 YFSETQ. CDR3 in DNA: TGCGCCAGCAGCCCCGGAGGACTAGAACAAGAGACCCAGTACTTC. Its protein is CASSPGGLEQETQYF. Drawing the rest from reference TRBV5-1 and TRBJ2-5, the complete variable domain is KAGVTQTPRYLIKTRGQQVTLSCSPISGHRSVSWYQQTPGQGLQFLFEYFSETQRNKGNFPGRFSGRQFSNSRSEMNVSTLELGDSALYLCASSPGGLEQETQYFGPGTRLLVL.

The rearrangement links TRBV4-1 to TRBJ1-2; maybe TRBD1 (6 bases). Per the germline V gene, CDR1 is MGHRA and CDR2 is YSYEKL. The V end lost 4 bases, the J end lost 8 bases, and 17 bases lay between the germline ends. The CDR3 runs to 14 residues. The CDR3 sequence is CASSLSLGGGGYTF. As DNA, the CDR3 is TGCGCCAGCAGCCTTAGCCTGGGGGGCGGGGGCTACACCTTC.

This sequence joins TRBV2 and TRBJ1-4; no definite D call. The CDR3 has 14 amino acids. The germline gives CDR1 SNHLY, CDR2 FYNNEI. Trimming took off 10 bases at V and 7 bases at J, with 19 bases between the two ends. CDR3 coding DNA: TGTGCCACCAAGGCGGGGTCAGAAAGTGAAAAACTGTTTTTT. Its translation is CATKAGSESEKLFF. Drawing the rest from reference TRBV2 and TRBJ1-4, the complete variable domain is EPEVTQTPSHQVTQMGQEVILRCVPISNHLYFYWYRQILGQKVEFLVSFYNNEISEKSEIFDDQFSVERPDGSNFTLKIRSTKLEDSAMYFCATKAGSESEKLFFGSGTQLSVL.